The source of this T cell receptor beta chain is a study of blood T cell repertoires in COVID-19. Study-level information: Acute-phase and convalescent COVID-19 samples originated in the United States, Italy and Spain. The analysed material was cDNA or gDNA that came from T cells, B-cell-depleted T cells, or PBMCs.

Germline CDR1 MNHEY, CDR2 SVGAGI. Trimming shortened V by 2 bases and J by 2 bases, and 10 bases separated the two germline ends. This CDR3 has 14 residues. Repertoires were generated with immunoSEQ multiplex PCR, while TCRdb's copy carries only in-frame clones and drops some. The table records a few hundred thousand clones, approximately 85% of them present only once. The sequence came from a man aged 50-60 years who had recovered from COVID-19. The sequencing input was peripheral blood. The chain couples TRBV6-5 to TRBJ2-7; D is possibly TRBD2 (5 bases). The CDR3 loop reads CASSYGPGTYEQYF. The CDR3 region has the DNA TGTGCCAGCAGTTACGGGCCGGGAACCTACGAGCAGTACTTC.